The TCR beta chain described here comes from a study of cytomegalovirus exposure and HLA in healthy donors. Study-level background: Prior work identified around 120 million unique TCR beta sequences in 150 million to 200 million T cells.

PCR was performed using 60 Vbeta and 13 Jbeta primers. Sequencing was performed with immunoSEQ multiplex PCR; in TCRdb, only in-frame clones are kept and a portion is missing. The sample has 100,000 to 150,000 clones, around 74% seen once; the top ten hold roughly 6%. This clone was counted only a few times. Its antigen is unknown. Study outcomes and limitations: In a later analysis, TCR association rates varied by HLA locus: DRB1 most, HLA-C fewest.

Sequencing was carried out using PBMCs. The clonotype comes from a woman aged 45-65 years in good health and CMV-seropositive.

Here the CDR3 DNA reads TGTGCCAGCAGCTTAGAGAGCGGGCCCACCGGGGAGCTGTTTTTT. Translating gives CASSLESGPTGELFF. This rearrangement joins TRBV7-9 to TRBJ2-2; TRBD2 might be the D (6 bases). This CDR3 comprises 15 residues. Trimming removed 1 base from V and 4 bases from J, with 10 bases in between. Germline CDR1 reads SEHNR; CDR2 reads FQNEAQ (reference sequence).